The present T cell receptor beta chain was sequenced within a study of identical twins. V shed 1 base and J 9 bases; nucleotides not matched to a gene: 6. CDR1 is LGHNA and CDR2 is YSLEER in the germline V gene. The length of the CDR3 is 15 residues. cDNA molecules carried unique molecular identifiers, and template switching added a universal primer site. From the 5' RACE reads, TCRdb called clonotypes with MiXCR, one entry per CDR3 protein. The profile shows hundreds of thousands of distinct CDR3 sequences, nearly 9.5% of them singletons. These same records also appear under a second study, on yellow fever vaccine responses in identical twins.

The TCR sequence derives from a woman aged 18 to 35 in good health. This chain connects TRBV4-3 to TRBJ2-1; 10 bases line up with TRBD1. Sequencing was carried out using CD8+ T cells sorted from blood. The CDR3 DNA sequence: TGCGCCAGCAGCCAAGGAGGGACAGGGGAAGTTGAGCAGTTCTTC. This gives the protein CASSQGGTGEVEQFF.